Shown below are 8 T cell receptor beta chains from a single sample sequenced in a study of T cell responses to AZD1222 COVID-19 vaccine. TCRdb keeps only in-frame clones here, not all; method: immunoSEQ multiplex PCR. The sample yields roughly 150,000 clones, just over 90% seen once. The sequences come from peripheral blood, collected 28 days after the second AZD1222 dose. The receptors shown here come from an adult who received the AZD1222 COVID-19 vaccine.

The chain's CDR3 is CASSWTVNTEAFF. CDR3 DNA sequence: TGTGCCAGCAGTTGGACGGTGAACACTGAAGCTTTCTTT. This sequence joins TRBV12-3 or TRBV12-4 and TRBJ1-1; D not certain. The length of the CDR3 is 13 residues. Trimming stripped 4 bases from V and 0 bases from J, with 6 bases between.

The gene calls are TRBV24-1 and TRBJ2-7; 9 bases fit TRBD1. Germline V gene data show CDR1 as KGHDR and CDR2 as SFDVKD. V was clipped by 3 bases and J by 7 bases; unmatched bases: 9. The CDR3 runs 15 residues. This CDR3 is CATSDAGDRVGEQYF. The CDR3 nucleotides read TGTGCCACCAGTGATGCAGGGGACAGGGTTGGGGAGCAGTACTTC.

This chain links TRBV7-9 with TRBJ1-2, with TRBD1 identical over 8 bases. The ends lost 3 bases at V and 3 bases at J; junction bases unmatched: 15. The germline V gene encodes CDR1 SEHNR and CDR2 FQNEAQ (reference sequence). The CDR3 runs 18 residues. CDR3 region: CASSLPINRGRRHYGYTF. The DNA of the CDR3 is TGTGCCAGCAGCTTGCCGATCAACAGGGGGAGAAGGCACTATGGCTACACCTTC.

V gene TRBV13 combines with J gene TRBJ1-3; D gene uncertain. This CDR3 region has 17 residues. The V end lost 5 bases, the J end lost 7 bases, and 24 bases lay between the germline ends. The germline V gene encodes CDR1 PRHDT and CDR2 FYEKMQ (reference sequence). The CDR3 DNA follows: TGTGCCAGCAGCCCATTCGGTGTGGGATTTGATGCGAACACCATATATTTT. Translated, it gives CASSPFGVGFDANTIYF.

The genes are TRBV11-3 and TRBJ2-1; D gene uncertain. Trimming removed 3 bases from V and 10 bases from J, with 10 bases in between. The CDR3 consists of 12 residues. From germline, CDR1 is SGHNT and CDR2 YENEEA. The CDR3 region has the DNA TGTGCCAGCAGCTTCAGTCTAGGAGAGCAGTTCTTC. Translating it yields CASSFSLGEQFF.

The genes are TRBV5-1 and TRBJ2-5; 14 nucleotides line up with TRBD2. V lost 4 bases, J lost 5 bases, and 7 bases stayed unmatched. Germline V lookup: CDR1 SGHRS, CDR2 YFSETQ. This CDR3 has 16 residues. The CDR3: CASSTRLAGGQETQYF. The CDR3 DNA reads TGCGCCAGCAGCACCAGACTAGCGGGAGGGCAGGAGACCCAGTACTTC.

The chain joins TRBV4-2 to TRBJ1-3; D not resolved. CDR1 is LGHNA and CDR2 is YNFKEQ in the germline V gene. CDR3 length: 17 residues. V was shortened by 0 bases and J by 2 bases, with 14 bases between the two germline ends. CDR3 sequence (DNA): TGTGCCAGCAGCCAAGATTTCACGGGCTCAGCTGGAAACACCATATATTTT. It encodes CASSQDFTGSAGNTIYF.

The chain joins TRBV5-4 to TRBJ2-3; 8 positions agree with TRBD2. The V gene's germline CDR1 is SGHNT and CDR2 YYREEE (reference sequence). V lost 1 base, J lost 2 bases, and 6 bases stayed unmatched. The CDR3 consists of 16 residues. The CDR3: CASSLNLGGATDTQYF. CDR3 coding DNA: TGTGCCAGCAGCTTGAATCTCGGGGGGGCCACAGATACGCAGTATTTT.